This T cell receptor beta chain was recorded in a study of Ad26.COV2.S vaccination and SARS-CoV-2 variants. Study findings and constraints: Similar non-spike TCR breadth was observed in recipients of vaccine and of placebo. Reported post-vaccination CD8+ and CD4+ T cell responses to spike showed substantial breadth. Possibly, TCR breadth and depth analyses underestimated total T cell responses.

V gave up 3 bases and J gave up 1 base, with 10 bases separating them. From germline, CDR1 is SGDLS and CDR2 YYNGEE. The CDR3 contains 14 residues. Clones were read by immunoSEQ multiplex PCR, and TCRdb kept only the in-frame ones, dropping some. This sample yields just over 350,000 clones, of which 92% are seen a single time; about 3.8% belongs to the top ten. To note about this clone: The antigen is not known.

Here the sequenced sample was peripheral blood, taken after recovery from COVID-19. The chain links TRBV9 to TRBJ2-5; TRBD1 is a possible D gene (6 bases). The sequence came from a human donor who had recovered from COVID-19. CDR3 amino acids: CASSAGVTQETQYF. The CDR3 DNA reads TGTGCCAGCAGCGCAGGGGTGACCCAAGAGACCCAGTACTTC.